Sequencing of this T cell receptor (beta chain) was carried out in a study of blood T cell repertoires in COVID-19. Study-level background: The United States, Italy and Spain supplied acute and convalescent COVID-19 samples.

TCRdb's table, derived via immunoSEQ multiplex PCR, lists solely in-frame clones and lacks some. The table lists under 300,000 clones, about 83% of them singletons, with approximately 6% in the top ten. V lost 7 bases to trimming and J lost 2 bases; unmatched junction nucleotides: 7. This CDR3 contains 16 residues. CDR1 is SNHLY, CDR2 FYNNEI, per germline. Sequencing was performed on peripheral blood. This chain joins TRBV2 and TRBJ2-2, with 10 bases that match TRBD1. The TCR originated in an elderly man with acute or convalescent COVID-19. The CDR3 DNA follows: TGTGCCAGCAAAAGCCGGACAGGGGGAAACACCGGGGAGCTGTTTTTT. This sequence encodes CASKSRTGGNTGELFF.